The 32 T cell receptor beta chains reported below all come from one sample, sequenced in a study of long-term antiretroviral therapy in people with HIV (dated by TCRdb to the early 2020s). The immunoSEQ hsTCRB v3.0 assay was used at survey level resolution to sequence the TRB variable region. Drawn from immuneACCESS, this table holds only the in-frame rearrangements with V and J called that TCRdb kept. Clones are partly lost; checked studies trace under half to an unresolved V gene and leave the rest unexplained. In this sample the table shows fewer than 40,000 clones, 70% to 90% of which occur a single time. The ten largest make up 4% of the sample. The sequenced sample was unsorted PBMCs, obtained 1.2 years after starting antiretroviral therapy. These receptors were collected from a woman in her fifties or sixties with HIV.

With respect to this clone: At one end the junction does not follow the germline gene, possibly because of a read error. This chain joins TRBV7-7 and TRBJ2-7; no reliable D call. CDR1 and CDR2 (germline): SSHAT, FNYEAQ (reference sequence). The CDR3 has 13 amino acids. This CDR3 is CASSPLAGHEQYF. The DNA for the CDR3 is TGTGCTAGCAGCCCCCTTGCCGGCCACGAGCAGTACTTC.

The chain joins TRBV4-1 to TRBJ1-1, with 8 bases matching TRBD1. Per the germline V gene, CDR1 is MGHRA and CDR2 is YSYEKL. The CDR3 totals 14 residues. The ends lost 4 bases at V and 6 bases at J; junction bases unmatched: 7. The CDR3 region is CASSPLGQGPEAFF. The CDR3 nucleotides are TGCGCCAGCAGCCCCCTCGGACAGGGTCCTGAAGCTTTCTTT.

The CDR3 here is CAWSALWGAESYEQYF. Here the CDR3 DNA reads TGTGCCTGGAGTGCCCTTTGGGGGGCAGAATCCTACGAGCAGTACTTC. This chain joins TRBV30 and TRBJ2-7; D could derive from TRBD1 or TRBD2 (6 bases each). V gave up 1 base and J gave up 1 base, with 17 bases separating them. This CDR3 has 16 residues. Germline V gene sequence: CDR1 GTSNPN, CDR2 SVGIG (reference sequence).

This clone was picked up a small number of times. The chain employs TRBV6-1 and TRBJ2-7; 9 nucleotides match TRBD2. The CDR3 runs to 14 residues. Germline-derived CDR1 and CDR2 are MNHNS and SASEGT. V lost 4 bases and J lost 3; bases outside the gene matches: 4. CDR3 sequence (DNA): TGTGCCAGCAGTGTTGGCGGGGGGGTCTACGAGCAGTACTTC. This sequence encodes CASSVGGGVYEQYF.

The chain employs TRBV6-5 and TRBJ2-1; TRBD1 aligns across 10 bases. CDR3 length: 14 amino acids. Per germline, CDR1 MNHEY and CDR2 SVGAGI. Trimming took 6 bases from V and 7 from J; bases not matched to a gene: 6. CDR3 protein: CASRAGTGVNEQFF. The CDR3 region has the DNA TGTGCCAGCAGAGCCGGGACAGGGGTGAATGAGCAGTTCTTC.

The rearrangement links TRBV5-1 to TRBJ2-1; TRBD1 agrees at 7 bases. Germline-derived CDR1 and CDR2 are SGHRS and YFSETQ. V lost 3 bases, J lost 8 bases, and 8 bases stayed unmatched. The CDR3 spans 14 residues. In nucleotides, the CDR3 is TGCGCCAGCAGCTCGGGACAGTTTTTCGATGAGCAGTTCTTC. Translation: CASSSGQFFDEQFF.

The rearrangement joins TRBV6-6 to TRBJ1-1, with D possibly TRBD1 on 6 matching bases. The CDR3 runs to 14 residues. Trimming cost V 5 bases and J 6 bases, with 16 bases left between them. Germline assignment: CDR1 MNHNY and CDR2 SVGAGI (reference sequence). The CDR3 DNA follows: TGTGCCAGCAGTCGCGACGGGGGCAGATCTGAAGCTTTCTTT. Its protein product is CASSRDGGRSEAFF.

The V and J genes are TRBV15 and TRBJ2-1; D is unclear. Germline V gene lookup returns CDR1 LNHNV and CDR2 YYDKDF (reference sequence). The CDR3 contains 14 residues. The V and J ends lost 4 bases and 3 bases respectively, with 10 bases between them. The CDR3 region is CATSTGLRYNEQFF. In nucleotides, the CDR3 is TGTGCCACCAGCACCGGGCTTCGCTACAATGAGCAGTTCTTC.

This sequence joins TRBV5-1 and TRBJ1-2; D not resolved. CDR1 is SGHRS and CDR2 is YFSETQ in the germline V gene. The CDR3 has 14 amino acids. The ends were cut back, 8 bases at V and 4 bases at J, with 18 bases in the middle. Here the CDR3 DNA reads TGCGCCAGTAGACCCGACACGAGCGCCTATGGCTACACCTTC. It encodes CASRPDTSAYGYTF.

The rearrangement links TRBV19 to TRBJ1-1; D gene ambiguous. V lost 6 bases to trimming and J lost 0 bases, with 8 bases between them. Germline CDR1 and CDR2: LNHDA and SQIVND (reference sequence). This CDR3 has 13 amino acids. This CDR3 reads CASRTVMNTEAFF. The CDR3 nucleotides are TGTGCCAGTAGAACGGTGATGAACACTGAAGCTTTCTTT.

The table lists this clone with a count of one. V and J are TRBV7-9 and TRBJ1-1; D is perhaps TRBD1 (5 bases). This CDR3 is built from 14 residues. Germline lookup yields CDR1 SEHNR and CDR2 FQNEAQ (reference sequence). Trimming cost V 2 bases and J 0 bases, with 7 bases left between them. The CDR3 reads CASSLQTVNTEAFF. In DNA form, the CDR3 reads TGTGCCAGCAGCTTACAGACAGTGAACACTGAAGCTTTCTTT.

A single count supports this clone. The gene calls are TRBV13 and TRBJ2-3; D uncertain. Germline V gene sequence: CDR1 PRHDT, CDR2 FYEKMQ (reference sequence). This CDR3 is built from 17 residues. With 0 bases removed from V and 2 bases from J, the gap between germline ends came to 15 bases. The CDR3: CASSLGLRAHHTDTQYF. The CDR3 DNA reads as TGTGCCAGCAGCTTAGGCCTCCGCGCGCACCACACAGATACGCAGTATTTT.

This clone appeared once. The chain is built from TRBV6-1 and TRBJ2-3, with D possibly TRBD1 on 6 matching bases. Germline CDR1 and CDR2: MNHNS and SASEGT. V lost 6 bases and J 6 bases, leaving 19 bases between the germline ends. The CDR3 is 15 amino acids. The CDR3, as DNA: TGTGCCAGCAGCTGGGGGCCAGTGGAAGGGGATACGCAGTATTTT. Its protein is CASSWGPVEGDTQYF.

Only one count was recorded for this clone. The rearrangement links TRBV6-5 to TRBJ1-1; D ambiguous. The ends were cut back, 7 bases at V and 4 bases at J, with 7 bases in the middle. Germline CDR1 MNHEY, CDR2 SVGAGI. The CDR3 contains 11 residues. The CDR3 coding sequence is TGTGCCAGCATCTCAACCACTGAAGCTTTCTTT. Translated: CASISTTEAFF.

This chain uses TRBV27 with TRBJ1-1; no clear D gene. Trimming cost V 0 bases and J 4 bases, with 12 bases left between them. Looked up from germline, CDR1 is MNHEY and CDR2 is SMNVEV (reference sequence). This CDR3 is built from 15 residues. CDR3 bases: TGTGCCAGCAGTTTATCCCCGGGTTTAGGCACTGAAGCTTTCTTT. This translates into CASSLSPGLGTEAFF.

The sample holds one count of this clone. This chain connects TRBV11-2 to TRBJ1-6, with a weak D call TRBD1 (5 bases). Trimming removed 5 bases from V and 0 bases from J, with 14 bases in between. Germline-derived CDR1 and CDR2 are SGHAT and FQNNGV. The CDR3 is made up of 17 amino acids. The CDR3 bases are TGTGCCAGCAGCATTGACAGAGGAAGCTCCTATAATTCACCCCTCCACTTT. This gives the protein CASSIDRGSSYNSPLHF.

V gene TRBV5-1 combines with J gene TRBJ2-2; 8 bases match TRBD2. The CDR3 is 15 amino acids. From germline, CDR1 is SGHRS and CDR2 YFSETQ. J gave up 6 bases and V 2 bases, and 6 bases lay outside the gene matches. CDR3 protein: CASSFLPGGPGELFF. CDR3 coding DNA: TGCGCCAGCAGCTTCCTTCCGGGGGGGCCCGGGGAGCTGTTTTTT.

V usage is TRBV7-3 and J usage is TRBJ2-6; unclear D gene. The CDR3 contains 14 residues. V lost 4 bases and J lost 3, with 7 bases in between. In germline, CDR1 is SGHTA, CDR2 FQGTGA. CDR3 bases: TGTGCCAGCAGCTCCCGATTTGGGGCCAACGTCCTGACTTTC. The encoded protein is CASSSRFGANVLTF.

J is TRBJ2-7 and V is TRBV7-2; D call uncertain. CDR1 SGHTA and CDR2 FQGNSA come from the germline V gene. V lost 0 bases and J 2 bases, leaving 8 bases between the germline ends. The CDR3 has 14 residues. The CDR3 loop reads CASSLADGPYEQYF. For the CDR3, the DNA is TGTGCCAGCAGCTTAGCTGACGGACCCTACGAGCAGTACTTC.

The CDR3 reads CAWALREGPEAFF. CDR3 bases: TGTGCCTGGGCTTTAAGGGAGGGCCCTGAAGCTTTCTTT. The chain employs TRBV30 and TRBJ1-1, with D unclear. Germline V lookup: CDR1 GTSNPN, CDR2 SVGIG (reference sequence). V was pared by 5 bases and J by 6 bases, with 16 bases between. This CDR3 comprises 13 residues.

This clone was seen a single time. CDR3 residues: CASSLVAGKVGEQYF. The DNA for the CDR3 is TGTGCCAGCAGCTTGGTGGCAGGGAAGGTTGGCGAGCAGTACTTC. This chain links TRBV5-5 with TRBJ2-7; D may be TRBD1 (5 bases). V was trimmed by 0 bases and J by 6 bases, leaving 16 bases between them. CDR3 size: 15 residues. Germline values: CDR1 SGHKS, CDR2 YYEKEE (reference sequence).

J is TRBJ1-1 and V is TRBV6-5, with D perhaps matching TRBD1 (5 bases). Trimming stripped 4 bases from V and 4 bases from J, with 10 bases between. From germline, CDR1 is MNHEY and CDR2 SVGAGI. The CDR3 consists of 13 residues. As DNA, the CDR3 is TGTGCCAGCAGTTTATCGGGGGGCACTGAAGCTTTCTTT. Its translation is CASSLSGGTEAFF.

The CDR3 nucleotides are TGTGCCAGCAGCTTGGGCGCCACCCGAGTTCACTCCTACGAGCAGTACTTC. Amino acids: CASSLGATRVHSYEQYF. The chain recombines TRBV5-6 with TRBJ2-7, with D hard to call. The V gene lost 0 bases and the J gene lost 0 bases, with 16 bases spanning the gap. In germline, CDR1 is SGHDT, CDR2 YYEEEE. This CDR3 is 17 amino acids long.

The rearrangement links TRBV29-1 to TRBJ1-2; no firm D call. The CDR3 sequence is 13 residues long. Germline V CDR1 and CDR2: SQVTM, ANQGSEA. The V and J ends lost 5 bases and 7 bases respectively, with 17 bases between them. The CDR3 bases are TGCAGCGTTTCTCACCCTGTGCCGGGTGGCTACACCTTC. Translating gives CSVSHPVPGGYTF.

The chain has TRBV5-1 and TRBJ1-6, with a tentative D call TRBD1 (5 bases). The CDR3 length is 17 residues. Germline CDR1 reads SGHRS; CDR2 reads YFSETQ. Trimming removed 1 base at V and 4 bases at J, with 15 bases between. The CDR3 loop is CASSLRTGQGYNSPLHF. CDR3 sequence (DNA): TGCGCCAGCAGCTTGAGGACCGGACAAGGTTATAATTCACCCCTCCACTTT.

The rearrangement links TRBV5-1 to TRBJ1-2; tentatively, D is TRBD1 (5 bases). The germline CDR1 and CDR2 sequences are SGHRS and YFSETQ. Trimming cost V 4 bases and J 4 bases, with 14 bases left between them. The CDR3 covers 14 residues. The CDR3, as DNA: TGCGCCAGCAGCACGGGTCTCGGGGGCTATGGCTACACCTTC. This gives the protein CASSTGLGGYGYTF.

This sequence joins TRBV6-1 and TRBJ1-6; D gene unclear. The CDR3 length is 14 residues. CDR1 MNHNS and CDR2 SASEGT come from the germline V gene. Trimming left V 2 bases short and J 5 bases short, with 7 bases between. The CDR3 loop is CASSERQNNSPLHF. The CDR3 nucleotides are TGTGCCAGCAGTGAACGGCAAAATAATTCACCCCTCCACTTT.

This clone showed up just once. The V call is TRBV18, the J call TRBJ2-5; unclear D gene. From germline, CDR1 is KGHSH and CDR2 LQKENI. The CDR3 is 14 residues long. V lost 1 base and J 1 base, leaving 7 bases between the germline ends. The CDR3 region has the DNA TGTGCCAGCTCACCACTGACATCCCAAGAGACCCAGTACTTC. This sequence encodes CASSPLTSQETQYF. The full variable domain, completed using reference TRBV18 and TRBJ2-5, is NAGVMQNPRHLVRRRGQEARLRCSPMKGHSHVYWYRQLPEEGLKFMVYLQKENIIDESGMPKERFSAEFPKEGPSILRIQQVVRGDSAAYFCASSPLTSQETQYFGPGTRLLVL.

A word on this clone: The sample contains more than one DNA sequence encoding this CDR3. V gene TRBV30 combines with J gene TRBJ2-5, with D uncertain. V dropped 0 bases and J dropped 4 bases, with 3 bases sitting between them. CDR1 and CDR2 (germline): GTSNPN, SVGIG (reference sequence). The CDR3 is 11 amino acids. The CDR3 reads CAWSVGETQYF. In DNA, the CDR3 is TGTGCCTGGAGTGTTGGAGAGACCCAGTACTTC. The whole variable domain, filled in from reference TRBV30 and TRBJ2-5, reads SQTIHQWPATLVQPVGSPLSLECTVEGTSNPNLYWYRQAAGRGLQLLFYSVGIGQISSEVPQNLSASRPQDRQFILSSKKLLLSDSGFYLCAWSVGETQYFGPGTRLLVL.

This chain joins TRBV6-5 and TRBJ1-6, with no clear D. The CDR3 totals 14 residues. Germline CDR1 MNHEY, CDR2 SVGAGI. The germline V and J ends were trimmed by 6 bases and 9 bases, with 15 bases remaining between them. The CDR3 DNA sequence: TGTGCCAGCAGGCGGGCCCGCCGGGGTTCACCCCTCCACTTT. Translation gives CASRRARRGSPLHF.

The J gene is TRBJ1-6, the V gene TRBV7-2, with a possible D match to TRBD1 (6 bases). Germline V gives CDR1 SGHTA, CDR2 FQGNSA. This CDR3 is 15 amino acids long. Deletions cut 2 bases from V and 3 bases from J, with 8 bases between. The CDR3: CASSLRTVYNSPLHF. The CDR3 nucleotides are TGTGCCAGCAGCTTACGGACAGTCTATAATTCACCCCTCCACTTT.

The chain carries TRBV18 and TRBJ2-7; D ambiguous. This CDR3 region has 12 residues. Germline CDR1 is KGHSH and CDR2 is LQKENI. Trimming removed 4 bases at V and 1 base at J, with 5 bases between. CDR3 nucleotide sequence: TGTGCCAGCTCACTTAGTTCCTACGAGCAGTACTTC. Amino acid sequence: CASSLSSYEQYF.